These 32 T cell receptor beta chains were all obtained from the same sample, sequenced in a study of T-cell memory formation after mild COVID-19. TCRdb reanalysed the 5' RACE reads using MiXCR and keeps one entry per CDR3 protein. Here the sample spans about 250,000 distinct CDR3 sequences, 15% to 19% being singletons. The sequencing sample was made of PBMCs or a T cell subset sorted from them (not recorded which). These receptors all come from an adult woman who had mild COVID-19 (a few samples of this study predate the infection). Cell type and time point are not known.

This clonotype was observed a single time. The chain carries TRBV7-2 and TRBJ2-7; TRBD1 matches 9 bases. V lost 7 bases to trimming and J lost 4 bases; unmatched junction nucleotides: 11. Per the germline V gene, CDR1 is SGHTA and CDR2 is FQGNSA. CDR3 length equals 15 residues. Here the CDR3 reads CASNQPGTGLYEQYF. The CDR3 region has the DNA TGTGCCAGCAACCAGCCCGGGACAGGGCTTTACGAGCAGTACTTC.

This clonotype came up a few times. The chain is built from TRBV18 and TRBJ1-4; possibly TRBD1 for D (5 bases). CDR1 KGHSH and CDR2 LQKENI come from the germline V gene. The V and J ends lost 2 bases and 7 bases respectively, with 14 bases between them. This CDR3 is 15 amino acids long. In nucleotides, the CDR3 is TGTGCCAGCTCACCAAGATCAAGGGGAAGTGAAAAACTGTTTTTT. It is translated as CASSPRSRGSEKLFF.

This clonotype has just a few counts. The CDR3: CASSLEGGVNQPQHF. The CDR3, as DNA: TGTGCCAGCAGTTTAGAGGGGGGTGTCAATCAGCCCCAGCATTTT. The genes are TRBV12-3 or TRBV12-4 and TRBJ1-5; tentatively, D is TRBD1 (6 bases). V shed 1 base and J shed 3 bases, with 10 bases lying between them. The CDR3 spans 15 residues.

The rearrangement joins TRBV6-5 to TRBJ1-3, with D possibly being TRBD1 (5 bases). There are 17 residues in the CDR3. Trimming stripped 7 bases from V and 4 bases from J, with 23 bases between. Germline CDR1 reads MNHEY; CDR2 reads SVGAGI. CDR3 DNA: TGTGCCAGCAAAGGAGACCCGGGACGGCTACACGGAAACACCATATATTTT. Translated, it gives CASKGDPGRLHGNTIYF.

This rearrangement joins TRBV20-1 to TRBJ2-1; perhaps TRBD2 as D (5 bases). The V end lost 5 bases, the J end lost 0 bases, and 11 bases lay between the germline ends. Germline CDR1 is DFQATT and CDR2 is SNEGSKA (reference sequence). The length of the CDR3 is 14 residues. The CDR3 bases are TGCAGTGCTCGTAGCGTGGGCTCCTACAATGAGCAGTTCTTC. This encodes CSARSVGSYNEQFF.

This chain joins TRBV27 and TRBJ2-1; 11 nucleotides line up with TRBD2. In germline, CDR1 is MNHEY, CDR2 SMNVEV (reference sequence). V shed 4 bases and J 7 bases; nucleotides not matched to a gene: 9. The CDR3 is made up of 16 amino acids. In DNA form, the CDR3 reads TGTGCCAGCAGTTCCTATAGCGGGGGGGCGATGAATGAGCAGTTCTTC. This sequence encodes CASSSYSGGAMNEQFF.

This clonotype came up once. V usage is TRBV24-1 and J usage is TRBJ1-1; 8 bases line up with TRBD1. The germline gives CDR1 KGHDR, CDR2 SFDVKD. This CDR3 region has 15 residues. The trim removed 5 bases at V and 1 base at J, leaving 5 bases unmatched. The CDR3 region has the DNA TGTGCCACCAGTGTTAGACAGGGGCGGAACACTGAAGCTTTCTTT. Translating it yields CATSVRQGRNTEAFF.

This clonotype was detected a few times. The V and J genes are TRBV5-6 and TRBJ1-2; D is unresolved. The CDR3 runs to 13 residues. CDR1 is SGHDT and CDR2 is YYEEEE in the germline V gene. V dropped 0 bases and J dropped 7 bases, with 10 bases sitting between them. The CDR3: CASSLGGFGGYTF. The CDR3 nucleotides read TGTGCCAGCAGCTTGGGAGGATTCGGTGGCTACACCTTC. The full variable domain, in which reference TRBV5-6 and TRBJ1-2 provide the parts outside the CDR3, is DAGVTQSPTHLIKTRGQQVTLRCSPKSGHDTVSWYQQALGQGPQFIFQYYEEEERQRGNFPDRFSGHQFPNYSSELNVNALLLGDSALYLCASSLGGFGGYTFGSGTRLTVV.

The CDR3 nucleotides are TGTGCCAGCACCTCCAGGACTAGCGGCGCCTACGAGCAGTACTTC. Translated: CASTSRTSGAYEQYF. This rearrangement joins TRBV12-3 or TRBV12-4 to TRBJ2-7, with TRBD2 identical over 10 bases. Losses at the gene ends were 7 bases for V and 2 bases for J; bases not matched to a gene: 8. The CDR3 is made up of 15 amino acids.

The chain combines TRBV12-3 or TRBV12-4 with TRBJ1-1; no reliable D call. This CDR3 has 13 amino acids. V lost 6 bases and J 0 bases, leaving 8 bases between the germline ends. The CDR3: CASRDGLNTEAFF. The CDR3, as DNA: TGTGCCAGCAGGGATGGATTGAACACTGAAGCTTTCTTT.

There are many counts of this clonotype. The chain joins TRBV5-4 to TRBJ2-7; TRBD1 is a possible D gene (7 bases). The germline V and J ends were trimmed by 0 bases and 4 bases, with 17 bases remaining between them. The germline V gene encodes CDR1 SGHNT and CDR2 YYREEE (reference sequence). This CDR3 region has 16 residues. Here the CDR3 reads CASSLVGGGGSYEQYF. The CDR3 region has the DNA TGTGCCAGCAGCTTGGTGGGTGGAGGGGGCTCATACGAGCAGTACTTC.

V gene TRBV5-1 combines with J gene TRBJ1-1, with a weak D call TRBD1 (5 bases). CDR3 size: 13 residues. V was clipped by 7 bases and J by 4 bases, with 14 bases between them. Germline V gene lookup returns CDR1 SGHRS and CDR2 YFSETQ. In DNA, the CDR3 is TGCGCCAGCCAGACAGAGACGTTCACTGAAGCTTTCTTT. Encoded protein: CASQTETFTEAFF.

There are a few counts of this clonotype. V is TRBV7-2 and J is TRBJ1-2; D remains ambiguous. The CDR3 extends over 16 amino acids. Trimming removed 5 bases from V and 8 bases from J, with 24 bases in between. The V gene's germline CDR1 is SGHTA and CDR2 FQGNSA. CDR3 protein: CASSPEPLFERRGYTF. The DNA of the CDR3 is TGTGCCAGCAGCCCGGAACCCCTCTTCGAGCGGCGGGGCTACACCTTC.

This clonotype was seen more than once but under ten times. The gene calls are TRBV14 and TRBJ2-2; tentative D call: TRBD2 (6 bases). The germline V and J ends were trimmed by 4 bases and 3 bases, with 12 bases remaining between them. Per germline, CDR1 SGHDN and CDR2 FVKESK. The CDR3 is 15 residues long. CDR3 DNA: TGTGCCAGCAGCCCCCTTGGGGGGTACACCGGGGAGCTGTTTTTT. It yields the protein CASSPLGGYTGELFF.

In nucleotides, the CDR3 is TGCAGTGCTAGTTGGACTAGCGGAGGGAGCGAGCAGTACTTC. Translating it yields CSASWTSGGSEQYF. V and J are TRBV20-1 and TRBJ2-7; 10 bases line up with TRBD2. Germline CDR1 DFQATT, CDR2 SNEGSKA (reference sequence). The CDR3 length is 14 residues. V lost 3 bases and J lost 6; bases outside the gene matches: 8.

This clonotype has just a few counts. The chain links TRBV11-2 to TRBJ1-1, with D tentatively TRBD1 (6 bases). Germline assignment: CDR1 SGHAT and CDR2 FQNNGV. The CDR3 totals 14 residues. The V end was cut by 3 bases, the J end by 5 bases, with 13 bases between. The DNA of the CDR3 is TGTGCCAGCAGCTTTATACAGGGTTGGACTGAAGCTTTCTTT. Its translation is CASSFIQGWTEAFF.

This chain links TRBV7-2 with TRBJ1-3; D is unresolved. Looked up from germline, CDR1 is SGHTA and CDR2 is FQGNSA. Trimming shortened V by 5 bases and J by 15 bases, and 17 bases separated the two germline ends. The CDR3 is 12 residues long. CDR3 sequence reads: CASSRFGSGQYF. The CDR3 DNA reads TGTGCCAGCAGCCGATTCGGTTCAGGCCAATATTTT.

This clonotype has a handful of counts. This rearrangement joins TRBV18 to TRBJ1-1; maybe TRBD1 (6 bases). The CDR3 length is 14 residues. Germline CDR1 reads KGHSH; CDR2 reads LQKENI. Deletions cut 2 bases from V and 5 bases from J, with 12 bases between. The CDR3 region is CASSPTQGRTEAFF. Here the CDR3 DNA reads TGTGCCAGCTCACCAACACAGGGTCGGACTGAAGCTTTCTTT.

On this clonotype itself: One end of the junction does not line up with germline, which may come from a read error. This sequence joins TRBV7-2 and TRBJ2-3; D may match TRBD1 or TRBD2 (5 bases each). CDR3 length: 16 residues. CDR1 is SGHTA, CDR2 FQGNSA, per germline. The CDR3 coding sequence is TGTGCCAGCAGCTTATCTTGGGACGGAATTATGGATACCCAGTATTTT. This translates into CASSLSWDGIMDTQYF.

The V call is TRBV28, the J call TRBJ1-3; no definite D call. This CDR3 spans 11 amino acids. Germline CDR1 and CDR2: MDHEN and SYDVKM. Between the trimmed V and J ends, which lost 3 bases and 9 bases, there was a span of 6 bases. The CDR3 here is CASSFWGTIYF. DNA for the CDR3: TGTGCCAGCAGTTTTTGGGGCACCATATATTTT. The full variable domain, with the rest looked up from reference TRBV28 and TRBJ1-3, is DVKVTQSSRYLVKRTGEKVFLECVQDMDHENMFWYRQDPGLGLRLIYFSYDVKMKEKGDIPEGYSVSREKKERFSLILESASTNQTSMYLCASSFWGTIYFGEGSWLTVV.

This chain uses TRBV10-3 with TRBJ1-2; D is unresolved. V was pared by 6 bases and J by 7 bases, with 12 bases between. This CDR3 is 12 amino acids long. Germline V gives CDR1 ENHRY, CDR2 SYGVKD. The CDR3, as DNA: TGTGCCATCAGACCCCACAACGGTGGCTACACCTTC. Translating it yields CAIRPHNGGYTF.

This clonotype appeared a few times. The CDR3 nucleotides are TGTGCCAGCAGCCCACGGGGGGAGAGGTACAATGAGCAGTTCTTC. Encoded protein: CASSPRGERYNEQFF. The genes are TRBV12-3 or TRBV12-4 and TRBJ2-1; 7 bases agree with TRBD2. Losses at the gene ends were 6 bases for V and 4 bases for J; bases not matched to a gene: 9. The CDR3 runs to 15 residues.

As for this clonotype: Just one base apart from a much larger clone, this may be a read error. The V and J genes are TRBV9 and TRBJ2-1; no reliable D call. The CDR3 has 14 amino acids. Germline CDR1 is SGDLS and CDR2 is YYNGEE. V shed 3 bases and J shed 8 bases, with 15 bases lying between them. CDR3 loop: CASSGVVGSHEQFF. As DNA, the CDR3 is TGTGCCAGCAGCGGAGTGGTCGGCAGCCATGAGCAGTTCTTC.

This clonotype was seen more than once but under ten times. The chain couples TRBV11-2 to TRBJ1-3; possibly TRBD1 for D (5 bases). CDR1 and CDR2 (germline): SGHAT, FQNNGV. The V end lost 4 bases, the J end lost 0 bases, and 13 bases lay between the germline ends. This CDR3 region has 16 residues. CDR3 sequence reads: CASSSMGPISGNTIYF. In DNA form, the CDR3 reads TGTGCCAGCAGCTCTATGGGACCGATCTCTGGAAACACCATATATTTT.

This clonotype has just a few counts. CDR3 nucleotide sequence: TGTGCCAGCAGCCAGGGCGGCCAATCCTACAATGAGCAGTTCTTC. The encoded protein is CASSQGGQSYNEQFF. The rearrangement joins TRBV28 to TRBJ2-1; TRBD1 is a possible D gene (5 bases). This CDR3 spans 15 amino acids. V gave up 6 bases and J gave up 1 base, with 13 bases separating them. Looked up from germline, CDR1 is MDHEN and CDR2 is SYDVKM.

This clonotype showed up many times. The genes are TRBV6-1 and TRBJ2-7; no reliable D call. This CDR3 spans 13 amino acids. Trimming took 2 bases from V and 2 from J, leaving 7 bases between them. In germline, CDR1 is MNHNS, CDR2 SASEGT. CDR3 in amino acids: CASSEPETYEQYF. As DNA, the CDR3 is TGTGCCAGCAGTGAACCGGAGACCTACGAGCAGTACTTC.

The V gene is TRBV18, the J gene TRBJ1-2, with 9 bases identical to TRBD1. Germline V lookup: CDR1 KGHSH, CDR2 LQKENI. CDR3 length equals 14 residues. Trimming removed 3 bases from V and 4 bases from J; junction bases left unmatched: 3. The CDR3 nucleotides are TGTGCCAGCTCACCGGACAGGGGCGGCTATGGCTACACCTTC. It specifies CASSPDRGGYGYTF.

This clonotype is a singleton in its sample. The chain recombines TRBV29-1 with TRBJ2-7; TRBD1 aligns across 7 bases. The CDR3 is made up of 11 amino acids. Germline V gene sequence: CDR1 SQVTM, CDR2 ANQGSEA. Trimming removed 4 bases from V and 7 bases from J; junction bases left unmatched: 4. The CDR3 region is CSVGDRREQYF. The DNA of the CDR3 is TGCAGCGTTGGGGACAGAAGAGAGCAGTACTTC.

The V call is TRBV6-5, the J call TRBJ2-7, with D possibly being TRBD1 or TRBD2 (6 bases each). V lost 2 bases, J lost 6 bases, and 17 bases lay in between. The germline CDR1 and CDR2 sequences are MNHEY and SVGAGI. The CDR3 has 15 residues. The CDR3 sequence is CASSYQGRPSSEQYF. In DNA, the CDR3 is TGTGCCAGCAGTTACCAGGGGAGGCCAAGCAGCGAGCAGTACTTC.

This clonotype was counted many times. The chain carries TRBV11-2 and TRBJ2-1; TRBD2 matches at 10 bases. CDR1 and CDR2 (germline): SGHAT, FQNNGV. The CDR3 has 15 residues. V lost 7 bases and J lost 4; bases outside the gene matches: 7. CDR3 bases: TGTGCCAGCATCCCAGGGACTAGCGAGTACAATGAGCAGTTCTTC. It specifies CASIPGTSEYNEQFF.

The sample holds a few counts of this clonotype. This chain uses TRBV9 with TRBJ1-3; no clear D. V dropped 1 base and J dropped 0 bases, with 8 bases sitting between them. Germline CDR1 reads SGDLS; CDR2 reads YYNGEE. The CDR3 extends over 15 amino acids. The CDR3 loop reads CASSVSRHSGNTIYF. DNA of the CDR3: TGTGCCAGCAGCGTATCCCGCCACTCTGGAAACACCATATATTTT.

This clonotype was seen only a few times. The chain has TRBV4-3 and TRBJ1-3; no reliable D call. This CDR3 spans 16 amino acids. Trimming shortened V by 0 bases and J by 0 bases, and 9 bases separated the two germline ends. Germline V gives CDR1 LGHNA, CDR2 YSLEER. The CDR3 here is CASSQDAGNSGNTIYF. In DNA, the CDR3 is TGCGCCAGCAGCCAAGATGCGGGCAACTCTGGAAACACCATATATTTT.